These T cell receptor beta chains were read from a single sample in a study of PD-1 blockade in classical Hodgkin lymphoma. Sequenced by immunoSEQ multiplex PCR; TCRdb stores in-frame clones only, minus some. The sample lists 20,000 to 25,000 clones, about three quarters occurring once. Sequencing used peripheral blood mononuclear cells (PBMCs), obtained before the fourth cycle of nivolumab. Receptors were obtained from a human donor with classical Hodgkin lymphoma. The CDR3 runs from the conserved cysteine through the conserved F or W. The D gene is left open where the match is weak. For some rows the clone size is stated as once, few or many, or as a class when expanded; others skip it.

v_gene	abundance	d_gene	j_gene	CDR3nt	CDR3aa
TRBV18	NA	NA	TRBJ2-1	TGTGCCAGCTCACCGGCGGGCAGTTCAATCAATGAGCAGTTCTTC	CASSPAGSSINEQFF
TRBV7-9	few	NA	TRBJ1-1	TGTGCCAGCAGCTTTTCCAGGGGGAACACTGAAGCTTTCTTT	CASSFSRGNTEAFF
TRBV18	NA	NA	TRBJ1-2	TGTGCCAGCTCACCCATCGCCGACGGCTATGGCTACACCTTC	CASSPIADGYGYTF
TRBV10-3	NA	NA	TRBJ1-5	TGTGCCATCAGTGAGTCAAAAGGTGGCGGATCAAATCAGCCCCAGCATTTT	CAISESKGGGSNQPQHF
TRBV6-1	NA	TRBD1	TRBJ1-1	TGTGCCAGCAGTCCAGGGGGGATAACTGAAGCTTTCTTT	CASSPGGITEAFF
TRBV18	NA	NA	TRBJ2-3	TGTGCCAGCTCACCACCGCTAGATACGCAGTATTTT	CASSPPLDTQYF
TRBV29-1	NA	NA	TRBJ2-1	TGCAGCGTTCTCCATAATTGGGCGAGGCATTTCAATGAGCAGTTCTTC	CSVLHNWARHFNEQFF
TRBV29-1	NA	NA	TRBJ2-1	TGCAGCGTTGAGACCCTCGGGGGGGACAGCTCCTACAATGAGCAGTTCTTC	CSVETLGGDSSYNEQFF
TRBV29-1	NA	NA	TRBJ1-4	TGCAGCGCAACGGGTCTCACTAATGAAAAACTGTTTTTT	CSATGLTNEKLFF
TRBV2	NA	NA	TRBJ1-1	TGTGCCAGCAGTGTTCACTTAGGGGCTTTCTTT	CASSVHLGAFF
TRBV9	NA	TRBD1	TRBJ2-1	TGTGCCAGCAGCGGAAGACAGGGTCCTTTGAATGAGCAGCTCTTC	CASSGRQGPLNEQLF
TRBV7-8	NA	TRBD2	TRBJ2-1	TGTGCCAGCAGCTTAGGGTCTAGCGGGAGGGGTGAGCAGTTCTTC	CASSLGSSGRGEQFF
TRBV29-1	NA	NA	TRBJ2-7	TGCAGCGTTGACGGCAGGGCGGGGGAGCAGTACTTC	CSVDGRAGEQYF
TRBV5-4	once	NA	TRBJ1-2	TGTGCCAGCAGCTTTCGGGGGGCCGACGGCTACACCTTC	CASSFRGADGYTF
TRBV5-4	NA	NA	TRBJ1-1	TGTGCCAGCAGCTTGAGAGGAGTCACTGAAGCTTTCTTT	CASSLRGVTEAFF
TRBV5-1	NA	NA	TRBJ2-2	TGCGCCAGCAGCTTGGGGTTCCGGAACACCGGGGAGCTGTTTTTT	CASSLGFRNTGELFF
TRBV13	NA	NA	TRBJ1-5	TGTGCCAGCAGCTTAGTCGATCAGCCCCAGCATTTT	CASSLVDQPQHF
TRBV19	NA	NA	TRBJ1-1	TGTGCCAGTAGTATCCTCCTCGGTGACACTGAAGCTTTCTTT	CASSILLGDTEAFF
TRBV6-1	NA	TRBD2	TRBJ2-7	TGTGCCAGCATAGACGCGCGGGAGGGCCTCGGCGAGCAGTACTTC	CASIDAREGLGEQYF
TRBV5-1	NA	NA	TRBJ2-7	TGCGCCAGCAGCTTGGGGACATCCGCCTACGAGCAGTACTTC	CASSLGTSAYEQYF
TRBV5-1	few	NA	TRBJ2-3	TGCGCCAGCAGCTTGTTCGAGCAGAGTGGGGGTACGCAGTATTTT	CASSLFEQSGGTQYF
TRBV4-1	NA	NA	TRBJ2-3	TGCGCCAGCAGCCTTACTCCCACTAATACGCAGTATTTT	CASSLTPTNTQYF
TRBV6-5	NA	NA	TRBJ1-4	TGTGCCAGCAGTTTGGGCCTTAATGAAAAACTGTTTTTT	CASSLGLNEKLFF
TRBV7-9	NA	NA	TRBJ1-3	TGTGCCAGCAGCGATACCACGGGGCACACCATATATTTT	CASSDTTGHTIYF
TRBV6-5	NA	NA	TRBJ2-7	TGTGCCAGCAGAACACTCGTCTCCTACGAGCAGTACTTC	CASRTLVSYEQYF
TRBV15	NA	NA	TRBJ1-4	TGTGCCACCAGCAGAGATATGCAGGGTCGATCTGGTGAAAAACTGTTTTTT	CATSRDMQGRSGEKLFF
TRBV19	NA	NA	TRBJ2-1	TGTGCCAGTAGGAGGGGGGTCTACAATGAGCAGTTCTTC	CASRRGVYNEQFF
TRBV7-2	NA	NA	TRBJ2-5	TGTGCCAGCAGCTTAAATTTTGTGATTCAAGAGACCCAGTACTTC	CASSLNFVIQETQYF
TRBV30	NA	TRBD1	TRBJ1-1	TGTGCCTTAGACAGGGATGGAACTGAAGCTTTCTTT	CALDRDGTEAFF
TRBV5-1	NA	NA	TRBJ2-1	TGCGCCAGCAGCTCCCCCTCGGGCAATGAGCAGTTCTTC	CASSSPSGNEQFF
TRBV2	medium-sized	TRBD2	TRBJ2-5	TGTGCCAGCAGGGGACTAGCGGGAGGTTGGGTAGAGACCCAGTACTTC	CASRGLAGGWVETQYF
TRBV19	NA	NA	TRBJ2-3	TGTGCCAGTAGTAGGCAGAACACAGATACGCAGTATTTT	CASSRQNTDTQYF
TRBV28	medium-sized	NA	TRBJ2-1	TGTGCCAGCAGAGGTACGGGGGATGCCTACAATGAGCAGTTCTTC	CASRGTGDAYNEQFF
TRBV19	once	TRBD2	TRBJ2-1	TGTGCCAGTAGCACCACCGGGACTAGCGGGAGGGCCACCAATGAGCAGTTCTTC	CASSTTGTSGRATNEQFF
TRBV4-1	few	NA	TRBJ1-1	TGCGCCAGCAGACTTACCAGGATGAACACTGAAGCTTTCTTT	CASRLTRMNTEAFF
TRBV15	few	NA	TRBJ2-3	TGTGCCACCAGCAGAGCGGGAGTGGCTACGCAGTATTTT	CATSRAGVATQYF
TRBV6-5	NA	TRBD1	TRBJ1-1	TGTGCCAGCAGGACCACAGGGGGAACTGAAGCTTTCTTT	CASRTTGGTEAFF
TRBV28	NA	TRBD1	TRBJ2-2	TGTGCCAGCAGTCGGCATGGGACAGGGGGGACCGGGGAGCTGTTTTTT	CASSRHGTGGTGELFF
TRBV15	NA	TRBD1	TRBJ2-5	TGTGCCACCAGCAGAGCGATCGGGACAGGGGAAGAGACCCAGTACTTC	CATSRAIGTGEETQYF
TRBV28	NA	TRBD1	TRBJ2-3	TGTGCCAGCAGTCCCCTACCCGGGACAGCCACAGATACGCAGTATTTT	CASSPLPGTATDTQYF
TRBV2	NA	NA	TRBJ2-5	TGTGCCAGCAGCGCCACAAGGGAGGAGACCCAGTACTTC	CASSATREETQYF
TRBV4-1	NA	TRBD1	TRBJ2-2	TGCGCCAGCAGCCGATACAGGGGGCCGGTTCTTAGCGCGGGCACCGGGGAGCTGTTTTTT	CASSRYRGPVLSAGTGELFF
TRBV6-5	NA	NA	TRBJ1-2	TGTGCCAGCAGTCGTTCCGGGACTGGCTATGGCTACACCTTC	CASSRSGTGYGYTF
TRBV5-8	NA	NA	TRBJ2-1	TGTGCCAGCAGCGTGGGGCACAGTAAGTGGGAAGAGCAGTTCTTC	CASSVGHSKWEEQFF
TRBV6-1	once	NA	TRBJ2-1	TGTGCCAGCAGTGAATGGGTAGGGCGCGATGAGCAGTTCTTC	CASSEWVGRDEQFF
TRBV5-1	NA	TRBD2	TRBJ2-7	TGCGCCAGCAGTCCTGGGGGACTAGCGGGAAATCGCGCCTACGAGCAGTACTTC	CASSPGGLAGNRAYEQYF
TRBV27	once	NA	TRBJ1-2	TGTGCCAGCAGTTTAGGTGGGGGCTATGGCTACACCTTC	CASSLGGGYGYTF
TRBV15	few	NA	TRBJ2-5	TGTGCCACCAGCAGAGGTCGGCTACTAATGGAGACCCAGTACTTC	CATSRGRLLMETQYF
TRBV4-2	NA	NA	TRBJ2-7	TGTGCCAGCAGCCCCCGCCGGACGGGGGACGACTACGAGCAGTACTTC	CASSPRRTGDDYEQYF
TRBV18	once	NA	TRBJ2-7	TGTGCCAGCTCACCGGCCATCGAGCAGTACTTC	CASSPAIEQYF
TRBV9	NA	TRBD2	TRBJ2-1	TGTGCCAGCAGCGTAGTGGGGACTAGCGGGAAAAATGAGCAGTTCTTC	CASSVVGTSGKNEQFF
TRBV28	NA	NA	TRBJ2-6	TGTGCCAGCACCCAACCCCCGGGTTCTGGGGCCAACGTCCTGACTTTC	CASTQPPGSGANVLTF
TRBV27	NA	NA	TRBJ1-6	TGTGCCAGCAGTTTATACTCGGGGGGCGCAGGTTCACCCCTCCACTTT	CASSLYSGGAGSPLHF
TRBV5-4	once	TRBD2	TRBJ2-7	TGTGCCAGCAGCTTGACTAGCGGGGTCGCCTACGAGCAGTACTTC	CASSLTSGVAYEQYF
TRBV10-3	NA	TRBD2	TRBJ2-1	TGTGCCATCAGTGAGCGACTAGCGGGAAACAATGAGCAGTTCTTC	CAISERLAGNNEQFF
TRBV10-2	NA	TRBD1	TRBJ2-2	TGCGCCAGCAGTGACCGACAGGGGCTTAACACCGGGGAGCTGTTTTTT	CASSDRQGLNTGELFF
TRBV28	NA	NA	TRBJ1-2	TGTGCCAGCAGTTTGAGGGTTCTCGACTATGGCTACACCTTC	CASSLRVLDYGYTF